These 26 T cell receptor beta chains came from one sample sequenced in a study of T cells in Graves' hyperthyroidism and ophthalmopathy. RNA transcripts were the template for amplifying TCR beta CDR3 regions. HTBI primers were employed in a first-round RT-PCR of the TCR CDR3. MiXCR was run by TCRdb on the multiplex PCR reads, yielding one entry per CDR3 protein. The sample contains 750,000 to 900,000 distinct CDR3 sequences, around 38% of which appear only once. What was sequenced was blood. The receptors stem from a man aged 18 to 30 with Graves' hyperthyroidism.

The chain links TRBV6-1 to TRBJ1-1; D is unclear. The CDR3 is made up of 12 amino acids. V was cut by 1 base and J by 11 bases, with 11 bases left in between. The germline V gene encodes CDR1 MNHNS and CDR2 SASEGT. CDR3: CASSEGRTGAFF. CDR3 nucleotides: TGTGCCAGCAGTGAAGGAAGGACTGGGGCTTTCTTT.

In its sample, this clonotype was seen a few times. The rearrangement uses TRBV28 and TRBJ2-7, with unresolved D. V was trimmed by 5 bases and J by 5 bases, leaving 19 bases between them. Germline lookup yields CDR1 MDHEN and CDR2 SYDVKM. The CDR3 is made up of 15 amino acids. CDR3 in amino acids: CASSPTRTAVDEQYF. The CDR3 region has the DNA TGTGCCAGCAGTCCTACCCGGACGGCCGTCGACGAGCAGTACTTC.

Comments on this clonotype: One end of the junction does not line up with germline, which may come from a read error. V usage is TRBV5-1 and J usage is TRBJ2-7; 11 nucleotides line up with TRBD2. Germline CDR1 reads SGHRS; CDR2 reads YFSETQ. The CDR3 extends over 15 amino acids. CDR3 coding DNA: TGCGCCAGCAGCTTCCTAGCGGGGGGATCCTACGAGCAGCACTTC. Protein product: CASSFLAGGSYEQHF.

The sample holds many counts of this clonotype. CDR3 sequence (DNA): TGTGCCAGCAGTCCAGGGGTAGACTATGGCTACACCTTC. Encoded protein: CASSPGVDYGYTF. The V and J genes are TRBV12-3 or TRBV12-4 and TRBJ1-2, with D possibly TRBD1 on 6 matching bases. The CDR3 length is 13 residues. The V end was cut by 5 bases, the J end by 3 bases, with 10 bases between.

This clonotype was counted between two and nine times. The V gene is TRBV4-1, the J gene TRBJ1-6; 10 bases are a match to TRBD1. There are 17 residues in the CDR3. The germline V gene encodes CDR1 MGHRA and CDR2 YSYEKL. J was trimmed by 6 bases and V by 4 bases; bases with no gene match: 9. This chain's CDR3 is CASSPRGRDRGNSPLHF. Written as DNA, the CDR3 is TGCGCCAGCAGCCCAAGGGGAAGGGACAGGGGTAATTCACCCCTCCACTTT.

In its sample, this clonotype was seen a few times. The chain recombines TRBV20-1 with TRBJ2-7; D is unresolved. Trimming took off 0 bases at V and 2 bases at J, with 23 bases between the two ends. The CDR3 is 18 amino acids. Germline V gene sequence: CDR1 DFQATT, CDR2 SNEGSKA (reference sequence). As DNA, the CDR3 is TGCAGTGCTAGAGATTGGGTTTTAAATGGTCCCTCTACCTACGAGCAGTACTTC. Translation: CSARDWVLNGPSTYEQYF.

The chain employs TRBV7-8 and TRBJ1-2; TRBD1 matches 7 bases. The J segment lost 2 bases and the V segment lost 6 bases, leaving 6 bases of the junction unmatched. The CDR3 spans 14 residues. Germline values: CDR1 SGHVS, CDR2 FQNEAQ. As DNA, the CDR3 is TGTGCCAGCAGTATTAACAGGGGAAACTATGGCTACACCTTC. This gives the protein CASSINRGNYGYTF.

This clonotype was seen repeatedly, ten times or more. The chain joins TRBV29-1 to TRBJ2-5, with 11 bases aligning to TRBD2. CDR1 is SQVTM and CDR2 is ANQGSEA in the germline V gene. This CDR3 contains 14 residues. J gave up 3 bases and V 2 bases, and 2 bases lay outside the gene matches. This CDR3 is CSVELTSGKETQYF. As DNA, the CDR3 is TGCAGCGTTGAACTGACTAGCGGGAAAGAGACCCAGTACTTC.

This clonotype was seen more than once but under ten times. V is TRBV2 and J is TRBJ2-5; 8 bases are shared with TRBD2. CDR1 and CDR2 (germline): SNHLY, FYNNEI. After removal of 7 bases from V and 5 bases from J, the junction contained 6 bases not matched to a gene. This CDR3 has 13 residues. CDR3 loop: CASKFSGVETQYF. The CDR3 DNA follows: TGTGCCAGCAAATTTAGCGGGGTTGAGACCCAGTACTTC.

Details on this clonotype: A much larger clonotype is one base distant, so this may be a read error. V usage is TRBV2 and J usage is TRBJ2-7, with D possibly matching TRBD2 (6 bases). This CDR3 is 14 amino acids long. The V end lost 3 bases, the J end lost 5 bases, and 14 bases lay between the germline ends. Per the germline V gene, CDR1 is SNHLY and CDR2 is FYNNEI. The CDR3 DNA is TGTGCCAGCAGTGACCAGCGGGTCGGCCACGAGCAGTACTTC. Translated, it gives CASSDQRVGHEQYF.

Only a few counts were recorded for this clonotype. V gene TRBV7-9 combines with J gene TRBJ1-5; TRBD1 matches at 11 bases. Germline V lookup: CDR1 SEHNR, CDR2 FQNEAQ (reference sequence). CDR3 length equals 16 residues. V was pared by 5 bases and J by 6 bases, with 9 bases of the junction left unmatched. The CDR3 spells CASSAGTGGVIQPQHF. Here the CDR3 DNA reads TGTGCCAGCAGCGCTGGGACAGGGGGTGTGATTCAGCCCCAGCATTTT.

This clonotype turned up a few times. The chain combines TRBV2 with TRBJ1-2; D is unresolved. CDR1 and CDR2 (germline): SNHLY, FYNNEI. CDR3 length equals 10 residues. V lost 9 bases and J 3 bases, leaving 5 bases between the germline ends. CDR3 in amino acids: CARADYGYTF. The CDR3 region has the DNA TGTGCCAGGGCAGACTATGGCTACACCTTC. Supplemented by reference TRBV2 and TRBJ1-2, the full variable domain reads EPEVTQTPSHQVTQMGQEVILRCVPISNHLYFYWYRQILGQKVEFLVSFYNNEISEKSEIFDDQFSVERPDGSNFTLKIRSTKLEDSAMYFCARADYGYTFGSGTRLTVV.

The rearrangement uses TRBV19 and TRBJ2-7; the match to TRBD2 covers 8 bases. This CDR3 spans 15 amino acids. Germline values: CDR1 LNHDA, CDR2 SQIVND (reference sequence). The V gene end was trimmed by 3 bases and the J gene end by 0 bases; junction bases not matched to a gene: 4. The CDR3 nucleotides read TGTGCCAGTAGTATCCTAGCGGGTATCTCCTACGAGCAGTACTTC. This gives the protein CASSILAGISYEQYF. Filled out from reference TRBV19 and TRBJ2-7, the complete variable domain reads DGGITQSPKYLFRKEGQNVTLSCEQNLNHDAMYWYRQDPGQGLRLIYYSQIVNDFQKGDIAEGYSVSREKKESFPLTVTSAQKNPTAFYLCASSILAGISYEQYFGPGTRLTVT.

This clonotype occurred many times. The rearrangement links TRBV2 to TRBJ2-2; D is unresolved. Germline lookup yields CDR1 SNHLY and CDR2 FYNNEI. Trimming took off 8 bases at V and 6 bases at J, with 10 bases between the two ends. The CDR3 is made up of 12 amino acids. DNA of the CDR3: TGTGCCAGCGTAGAGGCACCCGGGGAGCTGTTTTTT. This translates into CASVEAPGELFF.

The chain employs TRBV7-2 and TRBJ2-7, with 11 bases fitting TRBD2. The germline CDR1 and CDR2 sequences are SGHTA and FQGNSA. V trimming: 5 bases; J trimming: 3 bases; junction bases outside the gene matches: 6. The CDR3 contains 15 residues. CDR3: CASSPLAGGNYEQYF. CDR3 nucleotides: TGTGCCAGCAGCCCCCTAGCGGGAGGTAACTACGAGCAGTACTTC.

This clonotype was observed a handful of times. The chain is built from TRBV11-2 and TRBJ1-4; possibly TRBD1 for D (5 bases). The CDR3 loop spans 14 amino acids. Germline V CDR1 and CDR2: SGHAT, FQNNGV. V dropped 5 bases and J dropped 8 bases, with 15 bases sitting between them. The DNA of the CDR3 is TGTGCCAGCAGCCTTGGACGGCGGGGGGAAAAACTGTTTTTT. This encodes CASSLGRRGEKLFF.

This sequence joins TRBV7-2 and TRBJ2-7; 9 bases map to TRBD2. With V trimmed by 6 bases and J by 6 bases, 6 bases remained unmatched. This CDR3 has 13 residues. Germline-derived CDR1 and CDR2 are SGHTA and FQGNSA. CDR3 in DNA: TGTGCCAGCAGTTCCGGGACTAGCTTCGAGCAGTACTTC. Residues: CASSSGTSFEQYF. The full variable domain, its missing parts supplied by reference TRBV7-2 and TRBJ2-7, is GAGVSQSPSNKVTEKGKDVELRCDPISGHTALYWYRQSLGQGLEFLIYFQGNSAPDKSGLPSDRFSAERTGGSVSTLTIQRTQQEDSAVYLCASSSGTSFEQYFGPGTRLTVT.

Remarks on this clonotype: One end of the junction does not line up with germline, which may come from a read error. CDR3 DNA sequence: TGTGCCAGCAACTTAAACGGAGGCTTCGACGAGCAGTACTTC. This translates into CASNLNGGFDEQYF. The V gene is TRBV7-2, the J gene TRBJ2-7; D might be TRBD2 (5 bases). CDR1 is SGHTA and CDR2 is FQGNSA in the germline V gene. The CDR3 sequence is 14 residues long.

This clonotype has at least ten counts. The chain employs TRBV29-1 and TRBJ1-2; perhaps TRBD1 as D (6 bases). The CDR3 runs to 15 residues. Looked up from germline, CDR1 is SQVTM and CDR2 is ANQGSEA. Trimming removed 5 bases at V and 3 bases at J, with 19 bases between. The CDR3 here is CSVLSGTPVDYGYTF. CDR3 coding DNA: TGCAGCGTTCTATCCGGGACACCGGTGGACTATGGCTACACCTTC.

This chain connects TRBV29-1 to TRBJ1-3; D gene uncertain. The germline V gene encodes CDR1 SQVTM and CDR2 ANQGSEA. V was trimmed by 4 bases and J by 2 bases, leaving 15 bases between them. The CDR3 runs 15 residues. CDR3 region: CSVVLGRDPGNTIYF. CDR3 sequence (DNA): TGCAGCGTTGTACTAGGAAGAGACCCTGGAAACACCATATATTTT.

The chain couples TRBV7-2 to TRBJ2-5; D may be TRBD2 (5 bases). V was cut by 4 bases and J by 5 bases, with 17 bases left in between. There are 15 residues in the CDR3. From germline, CDR1 is SGHTA and CDR2 FQGNSA. The CDR3 loop reads CASSSTTSSWETQYF. CDR3 sequence (DNA): TGTGCCAGCAGCTCCACTACTAGTTCATGGGAGACCCAGTACTTC.

There are many counts of this clonotype. This chain links TRBV10-3 with TRBJ2-7; D uncertain. Trimming took 3 bases from V and 6 from J, leaving 12 bases between them. The CDR3 sequence is 13 residues long. CDR1 is ENHRY, CDR2 SYGVKD, per germline. The CDR3 spells CAISEAVHGEQYF. The CDR3 nucleotides read TGTGCCATCAGTGAAGCAGTTCATGGCGAGCAGTACTTC.

The chain has TRBV15 and TRBJ2-5; D may correspond to TRBD1 or TRBD2 (5 bases each). Germline CDR1 and CDR2: LNHNV and YYDKDF (reference sequence). V was cut by 3 bases and J by 5 bases, with 16 bases left in between. The CDR3 runs to 15 residues. CDR3 amino acids: CATSSSRGDGETQYF. CDR3 in DNA: TGTGCCACCAGCAGCTCAAGAGGGGATGGGGAGACCCAGTACTTC.

This clonotype turned up a few times. The gene calls are TRBV7-9 and TRBJ2-7; D gene uncertain. V was cut by 2 bases and J by 3 bases, with 11 bases left in between. CDR1 and CDR2 (germline): SEHNR, FQNEAQ (reference sequence). The CDR3 sequence is 14 residues long. CDR3 protein: CASSLRVDGYEQYF. The CDR3 DNA reads as TGTGCCAGCAGCTTACGGGTAGACGGCTACGAGCAGTACTTC.

This chain links TRBV20-1 with TRBJ1-2; 8 nucleotides line up with TRBD1. V lost 5 bases and J lost 7; bases outside the gene matches: 9. The CDR3 spans 13 residues. Germline-derived CDR1 and CDR2 are DFQATT and SNEGSKA (reference sequence). The CDR3: CSAPEDRVGGYTF. In nucleotides, the CDR3 is TGCAGTGCTCCTGAGGACAGGGTGGGTGGCTACACCTTC.

This clonotype was observed at least ten times. The J gene is TRBJ1-6, the V gene TRBV9, with D possibly TRBD1 on 5 matching bases. CDR1 and CDR2 (germline): SGDLS, YYNGEE. CDR3 length equals 15 residues. The V gene lost 0 bases and the J gene lost 5 bases, with 9 bases spanning the gap. The CDR3 loop reads CASSVGTPNNSPLHF. The CDR3 bases are TGTGCCAGCAGCGTAGGGACACCAAATAATTCACCCCTCCACTTT.